This T cell receptor beta chain was identified in a study of T-cell memory formation after mild COVID-19. Looking at the study overall: Clusters of TCRs were largely donor specific.

Researchers used 5'RACE with constant-segment primers to make TCR alpha and TCR beta cDNA libraries that carry sample barcodes and UMIs. MiXCR, run by TCRdb on the 5' RACE reads, gives a single entry per CDR3 protein. This sample has a few hundred thousand distinct CDR3 sequences, with roughly 15% found just once. Germline V gene sequence: CDR1 MNHNY, CDR2 SVGAGI (reference sequence). This CDR3 region has 15 residues. With 8 bases removed from V and 3 bases from J, the gap between germline ends came to 16 bases. Of note for this clonotype: What it binds is unknown.

Study findings and constraints: Day 15 to 85 contractors were CD4/CD8 balanced; later expanders leaned CD4+. Contracting CD4+ clones sat mainly in CM and EM; CD8+ in EMRA.

This TCR derives from a man in his late teens or twenties who had mild COVID-19 (a few samples of this study predate the infection). Cell type and time point are not known. Sequenced input: PBMCs or a T cell subset sorted from them (not recorded which). J is TRBJ1-4 and V is TRBV6-6; D may be TRBD1 (5 bases). The CDR3 region is CASVSRDFPNEKLFF. CDR3 nucleotides: TGTGCCAGCGTATCAAGGGACTTTCCTAATGAAAAACTGTTTTTT.